The 26 T cell receptor beta chains reported below all come from one sample, sequenced in a study of T cell repertoires in cytomegalovirus infection. Via MiXCR, TCRdb re-called the reads, giving one row per CDR3 protein. The data hold roughly 100,000 distinct CDR3 sequences, with 16% observed a single time. Sequences were obtained from PBMCs. These receptors came from a human donor in good health (CMV status not recorded). Some clones in this sample may be carry-over from other donors' samples.

This clonotype was seen at least ten times. The genes are TRBV7-2 and TRBJ1-1; maybe TRBD1 (6 bases). The CDR3 consists of 14 residues. Trimming took 5 bases from V and 0 from J, leaving 10 bases between them. Germline CDR1 reads SGHTA; CDR2 reads FQGNSA. CDR3 in DNA: TGTGCCAGCAGCAGGACAGAATTGAACACTGAAGCTTTCTTT. This codes for CASSRTELNTEAFF.

The chain uses TRBV7-9 and TRBJ1-2; 8 bases map to TRBD1. CDR3 length: 14 residues. Germline V gene lookup returns CDR1 SEHNR and CDR2 FQNEAQ (reference sequence). J was trimmed by 2 bases and V by 2 bases; bases with no gene match: 1. The CDR3 is CASSLTGGNYGYTF. The CDR3 coding sequence is TGTGCCAGCAGCTTAACAGGGGGAAACTATGGCTACACCTTC.

Relative to its sample, this clonotype is medium-sized. The V call is TRBV7-2, the J call TRBJ1-5; 8 bases agree with TRBD1. The CDR3 runs 14 residues. The V segment lost 4 bases and the J segment 6 bases; nucleotides outside the gene matches: 5. Per the germline V gene, CDR1 is SGHTA and CDR2 is FQGNSA. This CDR3 reads CASSSGGYSQPQHF. DNA of the CDR3: TGTGCCAGCAGCTCAGGGGGCTATAGTCAGCCCCAGCATTTT.

The chain combines TRBV2 with TRBJ2-3; D unresolved. The CDR3 consists of 13 residues. Trimming stripped 5 bases from V and 3 bases from J, with 9 bases between. Germline CDR1 SNHLY, CDR2 FYNNEI. CDR3 residues: CASSWDETDTQYF. The DNA of the CDR3 is TGTGCCAGCAGTTGGGATGAGACAGATACGCAGTATTTT.

This clonotype was found many times. The chain couples TRBV5-1 to TRBJ1-2; D remains ambiguous. In germline, CDR1 is SGHRS, CDR2 YFSETQ. Trimming removed 1 base at V and 2 bases at J, with 6 bases between. This CDR3 is 13 amino acids long. The CDR3 nucleotides read TGCGCCAGCAGCTTGAACAAGAACTATGGCTACACCTTC. Translating gives CASSLNKNYGYTF.

The V and J genes are TRBV7-6 and TRBJ1-2; possibly TRBD1 for D (5 bases). CDR3 length: 13 residues. Trimming pared 5 bases from V and 6 bases from J, leaving 13 bases between. CDR1 SGHVS and CDR2 FNYEAQ come from the germline V gene. CDR3 in DNA: TGTGCCAGCAGCCCCTCCCGGGGCGATGGCTACACCTTC. Translated, it gives CASSPSRGDGYTF.

This clonotype was observed many times. The chain links TRBV20-1 to TRBJ2-3; no clear D gene. Trimming removed 2 bases at V and 2 bases at J, with 2 bases between. Per the germline V gene, CDR1 is DFQATT and CDR2 is SNEGSKA (reference sequence). The CDR3 length is 11 residues. DNA for the CDR3: TGCAGTGCTAGATTCACAGATACGCAGTATTTT. Protein: CSARFTDTQYF.

Points on this clonotype: A much larger clone differs from this one at a single base, so this may be a read error. V usage is TRBV7-2 and J usage is TRBJ1-2, with no clear D. The CDR3 is made up of 14 amino acids. CDR1 and CDR2 (germline): SGHTA, FQGNSA. The CDR3 DNA is TGTGCCAACAGCTCCCCGGCCGGGGTTTATGGCTACACCTTC. Its protein is CANSSPAGVYGYTF.

This clonotype came up a few times. The chain is built from TRBV20-1 and TRBJ2-5; maybe TRBD1 (5 bases). CDR3 length: 15 residues. The germline V gene has CDR1 DFQATT and CDR2 SNEGSKA (reference sequence). The ends were cut back, 0 bases at V and 1 base at J, with 12 bases in the middle. The CDR3 reads CSARDPRQSQETQYF. The CDR3 nucleotides read TGCAGTGCTAGAGATCCCAGACAGTCCCAAGAGACCCAGTACTTC.

In this sample, this clonotype turned up many times. The chain combines TRBV11-2 with TRBJ2-7; TRBD2 agrees at 9 bases. The V gene end was trimmed by 2 bases and the J gene end by 5 bases; junction bases not matched to a gene: 10. Germline assignment: CDR1 SGHAT and CDR2 FQNNGV. CDR3 length equals 16 residues. The CDR3: CASSLRGGGGAHEQYF. The CDR3 DNA follows: TGTGCCAGCAGCTTAAGGGGCGGCGGGGGGGCTCACGAGCAGTACTTC.

The chain couples TRBV3-1 to TRBJ1-2; D gene uncertain. V shed 1 base and J shed 7 bases, with 13 bases lying between them. The CDR3 is made up of 14 amino acids. Germline CDR1 and CDR2: LGHDT and YNNKEL (reference sequence). Here the CDR3 reads CASSQAFSGSGYTF. Written as DNA, the CDR3 is TGTGCCAGCAGCCAAGCTTTTTCAGGCTCTGGCTACACCTTC.

There are a few counts of this clonotype. The rearrangement links TRBV5-1 to TRBJ1-6, with D possibly being TRBD1 (5 bases). With 5 bases removed from V and 6 bases from J, the gap between germline ends came to 15 bases. The CDR3 sequence is 15 residues long. Germline V gene lookup returns CDR1 SGHRS and CDR2 YFSETQ. The CDR3 sequence is CASSRSGPTNSPLHF. CDR3 bases: TGCGCCAGCAGTCGATCAGGGCCGACTAATTCACCCCTCCACTTT.

This clonotype has ten or more counts. This chain joins TRBV7-2 and TRBJ1-6, with D unclear. Germline V gene sequence: CDR1 SGHTA, CDR2 FQGNSA. The CDR3 contains 13 residues. Trimming cost V 2 bases and J 11 bases, with 10 bases left between them. The DNA of the CDR3 is TGTGCCAGCAGCTTAACGGGGAACCCACCCCTCCACTTT. This codes for CASSLTGNPPLHF.

In this sample, this clonotype turned up a few times. The genes are TRBV12-3 or TRBV12-4 and TRBJ2-3; unclear D gene. CDR3 length: 11 amino acids. Trimming took 8 bases from V and 2 from J, leaving 5 bases between them. This chain's CDR3 is CASGITDTQYF. CDR3 nucleotides: TGTGCCAGCGGAATCACAGATACGCAGTATTTT.

The chain links TRBV12-3 or TRBV12-4 to TRBJ1-5, with a possible D match to TRBD1 (6 bases). V was cut by 6 bases and J by 4 bases, with 16 bases left in between. This CDR3 has 15 amino acids. CDR3 coding DNA: TGTGCCAGCAGCCCTGTCACAGGGAGGAATCAGCCCCAGCATTTT. Translating it yields CASSPVTGRNQPQHF.

This clonotype was recorded many times. The chain employs TRBV7-2 and TRBJ2-1; 16 bases fit TRBD2. Germline V gives CDR1 SGHTA, CDR2 FQGNSA. This CDR3 spans 17 amino acids. V lost 1 base to trimming and J lost 9 bases; unmatched junction nucleotides: 6. In DNA form, the CDR3 reads TGTGCCAGCAGCTTAGTGGGGACTAGCGGGGGGGCAGGTGAGCAGTTCTTC. This encodes CASSLVGTSGGAGEQFF.

In this sample, this clonotype turned up many times. The chain links TRBV7-8 to TRBJ2-1, with TRBD2 matching 9 bases. J gave up 8 bases and V 7 bases, and 9 bases lay outside the gene matches. Per germline, CDR1 SGHVS and CDR2 FQNEAQ. The CDR3 contains 14 residues. The CDR3 sequence is CASIRSSGGDEQFF. DNA for the CDR3: TGTGCCAGCATAAGGAGTAGCGGGGGCGATGAGCAGTTCTTC.

This chain joins TRBV28 and TRBJ1-4; 8 bases line up with TRBD1. The V gene end was trimmed by 4 bases and the J gene end by 8 bases; junction bases not matched to a gene: 12. Germline CDR1 and CDR2: MDHEN and SYDVKM. The length of the CDR3 is 16 residues. CDR3 protein: CASSSIGQGQIEKLFF. CDR3 DNA: TGTGCCAGCAGTTCAATTGGACAGGGACAAATAGAAAAACTGTTTTTT.

In its sample, this clonotype was seen a few times. The rearrangement links TRBV7-4 to TRBJ2-7, with D maybe TRBD1 (5 bases). Germline CDR1 is SGHVT and CDR2 is SQSDAQ. Trimming removed 5 bases from V and 1 base from J, with 15 bases in between. The CDR3 has 15 residues. The CDR3 reads CASSPGPGLSYEQYF. In DNA form, the CDR3 reads TGTGCCAGCAGCCCCGGACCAGGGTTATCCTACGAGCAGTACTTC.

The rearrangement links TRBV6-5 to TRBJ2-3; TRBD2 matches at 11 bases. Looked up from germline, CDR1 is MNHEY and CDR2 is SVGAGI. V shed 5 bases, J shed 6 bases, and the junction held 16 bases outside the gene matches. CDR3 size: 18 residues. CDR3 in amino acids: CASSLIQSLAGGADTQYF. Here the CDR3 DNA reads TGTGCCAGCAGTCTAATACAGAGTCTAGCGGGGGGCGCGGATACGCAGTATTTT.

This clonotype occurred a few times. The chain carries TRBV19 and TRBJ2-1; TRBD1 matches at 9 bases. V lost 3 bases and J lost 4; bases outside the gene matches: 4. The CDR3 has 15 amino acids. The germline gives CDR1 LNHDA, CDR2 SQIVND (reference sequence). The CDR3 sequence: CASSMGQGLYNEQFF. The CDR3, as DNA: TGTGCCAGTAGTATGGGACAGGGCCTATACAATGAGCAGTTCTTC.

This clonotype was found a few times. The chain carries TRBV11-1 and TRBJ1-1; weak D call: TRBD1 (6 bases). V was trimmed by 3 bases and J by 3 bases, leaving 23 bases between them. Looked up from germline, CDR1 is SGHAT and CDR2 is FQDESV (reference sequence). The CDR3 is 18 residues long. In nucleotides, the CDR3 is TGTGCCAGCAGCTTCTCAAGGAGATTACAGGGAGGGGACACTGAAGCTTTCTTT. As protein: CASSFSRRLQGGDTEAFF.

This clonotype was observed a few times. The chain couples TRBV20-1 to TRBJ2-4; D possibly uses TRBD1 or TRBD2 (5 bases each). Germline assignment: CDR1 DFQATT and CDR2 SNEGSKA (reference sequence). Deletions cut 5 bases from V and 8 bases from J, with 22 bases between. The CDR3 length is 15 residues. The CDR3 sequence: CSARVEGSALDIQYF. CDR3 in DNA: TGCAGTGCTCGGGTAGAGGGGTCCGCTTTAGACATTCAGTACTTC.

This clonotype has at least ten counts. The chain uses TRBV28 and TRBJ2-3; either TRBD1 or TRBD2 may fit D (6 bases each). CDR1 and CDR2 from the germline V gene are MDHEN and SYDVKM. V was clipped by 7 bases and J by 5 bases, with 19 bases between them. The CDR3 length is 15 residues. The DNA of the CDR3 is TGTGCCAGCATCCCAAGTTGGGGGGCCCTAGATACGCAGTATTTT. It is translated as CASIPSWGALDTQYF.

This clonotype was seen a few times. This chain uses TRBV12-3 or TRBV12-4 with TRBJ1-6, with D possibly matching TRBD1 (6 bases). The V and J ends lost 3 bases and 7 bases respectively, with 10 bases between them. The CDR3 loop spans 14 amino acids. CDR3 in DNA: TGTGCCAGCAGTTTCACAGGGCAAAATTCACCCCTCCACTTT. This encodes CASSFTGQNSPLHF.

V is TRBV5-4 and J is TRBJ2-6; 8 positions agree with TRBD2. The CDR3 is 16 amino acids. Germline V gene sequence: CDR1 SGHNT, CDR2 YYREEE (reference sequence). The ends lost 4 bases at V and 2 bases at J; junction bases unmatched: 5. DNA of the CDR3: TGTGCCAGCAGCGTCGGGGGGGCCACTGGGGCCAACGTCCTGACTTTC. Its protein is CASSVGGATGANVLTF.